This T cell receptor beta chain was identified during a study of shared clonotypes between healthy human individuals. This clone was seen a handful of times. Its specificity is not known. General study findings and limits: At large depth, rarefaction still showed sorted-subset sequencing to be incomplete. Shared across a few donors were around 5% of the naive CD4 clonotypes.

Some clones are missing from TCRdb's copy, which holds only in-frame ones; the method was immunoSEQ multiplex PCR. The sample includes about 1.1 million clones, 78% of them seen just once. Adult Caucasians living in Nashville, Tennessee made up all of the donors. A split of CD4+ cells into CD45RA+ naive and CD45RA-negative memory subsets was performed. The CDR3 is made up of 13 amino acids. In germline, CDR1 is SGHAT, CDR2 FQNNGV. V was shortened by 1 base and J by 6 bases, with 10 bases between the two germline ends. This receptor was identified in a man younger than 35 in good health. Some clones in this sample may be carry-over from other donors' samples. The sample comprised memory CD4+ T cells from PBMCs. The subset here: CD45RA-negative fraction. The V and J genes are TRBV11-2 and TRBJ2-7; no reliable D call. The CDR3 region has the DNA TGTGCCAGCAGCTTAGGGATCCCCAGCGAGCAGTACTTC. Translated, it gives CASSLGIPSEQYF.